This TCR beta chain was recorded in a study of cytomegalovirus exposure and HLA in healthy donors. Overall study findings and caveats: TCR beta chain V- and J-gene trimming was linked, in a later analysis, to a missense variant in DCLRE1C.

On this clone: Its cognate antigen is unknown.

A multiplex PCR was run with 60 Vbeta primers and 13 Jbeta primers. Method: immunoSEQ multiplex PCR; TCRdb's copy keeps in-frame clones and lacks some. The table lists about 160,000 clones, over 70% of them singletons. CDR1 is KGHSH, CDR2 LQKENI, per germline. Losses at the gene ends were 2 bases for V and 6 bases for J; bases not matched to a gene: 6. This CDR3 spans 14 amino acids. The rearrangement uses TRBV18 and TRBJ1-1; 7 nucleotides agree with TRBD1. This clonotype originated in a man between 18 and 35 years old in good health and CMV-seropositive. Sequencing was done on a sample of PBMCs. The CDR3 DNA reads TGTGCCAGCTCACCAGGCAGGGGGTTCTCTGAAGCTTTCTTT. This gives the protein CASSPGRGFSEAFF.